This TCR beta chain was identified during a study of blood T cell repertoires in COVID-19 (dated by TCRdb to about 2020). Some background on the complete study: The collaborator samples originated in the United States, Italy and Spain and spanned the acute and convalescent phases of COVID-19. The prospective study material was composed of cDNA or gDNA derived from T cells, B-cell-depleted T cells, or PBMCs. Deeply sampled blood TCRbeta repertoires from subjects exposed to, actively infected with, or recovered from COVID-19 were included in the dataset. A freely available public database, intended as a resource for researchers studying the immune response to SARS-CoV-2, is where the repertoires were released. Samples came from the ongoing ImmuneRACE study (first 160 participants) plus 1,254 subjects from 6 global collaborators. Sample metadata almost always included a de-identified subject ID, COVID-19 status, age in years and sex. Where available, HLA class I and class II types were obtained from metadata supplied by the sample provider rather than from assay-based typing. Study-level results and caveats: The quantity of clinical and demographic metadata differed by source and by participant and was supplied without curation.

TCRbeta CDR3 regions were amplified from genomic DNA using the immunoSEQ Assay, a bias-controlled multiplex PCR. From the authors' description of their analysis: Nucleated cell counts per sample were estimated from amplification of reference gene primers within the assay. Sequence reads were collapsed and filtered to measure the absolute abundance of every unique TCRbeta CDR3 rearrangement. For each sample, productive Simpson clonality was calculated as the square root of Simpson's diversity index across productive rearrangements. This is the immuneACCESS table as TCRdb keeps it, with only in-frame sequences that have V and J called. A part of the clones is gone; compared with another copy, unresolved V genes explain less than half, and the rest is unexplained. That table supplies the V and J calls and clone size; D and trimming were determined from the DNA. This sample gives roughly 500,000 clones in total; 88% of them show up just once. The ten largest clones represent roughly 1.9% of the sample.

Participants in the prospective study were enrolled through a virtual design, were aged roughly 18 to 90 years, and lived in some 24 United States geographic areas. In the prospective study, cohorts were assigned on the basis of participant-reported clinical history obtained from a screening survey and a study questionnaire. For ImmuneRACE Cohort 3, a participant was defined as recovered based on two consecutive negative NP/OP PCR tests, clearance by a healthcare professional, or resolution of symptoms. In the prospective study, mobile phlebotomists collected whole blood, serum and a nasopharyngeal or oropharyngeal swab from each participant. Participants in the prospective study had the option to provide additional blood draws and questionnaires over a roughly 2-month period. Prospective study blood samples were shipped either frozen or at room temperature before DNA extraction. The cysteine opens and the phenylalanine closes a CDR3 of 14 amino acids. Only the CDR3 DNA is retained, 42 bases long and in frame from the first base. Germline trimming: 5 bases from V, 6 bases from J; junction bases outside gene matches: 2. The germline V gene (reference sequence) supplies CDR1 WNHNN and CDR2 SYGVQD.

A word on this clone: The specificity of this receptor is unknown. It has no much larger one-base neighbor in the sample; base qualities were not kept.

The source of this sequence is a woman between 35 and 50 years old who had recovered from COVID-19. The chain is made from TRBV10-1 and TRBJ1-4; a stretch of 11 junction bases matches TRBD1. Sample: PBMCs or T cells enriched from blood (not recorded which). The CDR3 here reads CASSKGQGDEKLFF. The sequence in DNA is TGCGCCAGCAGTAAGGGACAGGGGGATGAAAAACTGTTTTTT.